This T cell receptor beta chain was recovered during a study of blood T cells in healthy people across ages. Findings of the study overall: Measured against age, TCR beta diversity per million T cells decreased in a roughly linear manner.

About this clonotype itself: The antigen is not known.

A second PCR, run for roughly 7 to 12 cycles, used a sample-barcoded 5' primer plus a J-beta primer mix. TCRdb fed the 5' RACE reads into MiXCR, producing one record per CDR3 protein. The profile shows 1 million to 1.2 million distinct CDR3 sequences, more than 30% of them singletons. The germline V and J ends were trimmed by 4 bases and 0 bases, with 11 bases remaining between them. Per germline, CDR1 KGHDR and CDR2 SFDVKD. The CDR3 is 15 residues long. The TCR comes from a young man in good health. Sequencing was performed on blood. The J gene is TRBJ2-5, the V gene TRBV24-1, with a weak D call TRBD1 (5 bases). CDR3 in DNA: TGTGCCACCAGTGACCCTGACAGCCACCAAGAGACCCAGTACTTC. As protein: CATSDPDSHQETQYF.